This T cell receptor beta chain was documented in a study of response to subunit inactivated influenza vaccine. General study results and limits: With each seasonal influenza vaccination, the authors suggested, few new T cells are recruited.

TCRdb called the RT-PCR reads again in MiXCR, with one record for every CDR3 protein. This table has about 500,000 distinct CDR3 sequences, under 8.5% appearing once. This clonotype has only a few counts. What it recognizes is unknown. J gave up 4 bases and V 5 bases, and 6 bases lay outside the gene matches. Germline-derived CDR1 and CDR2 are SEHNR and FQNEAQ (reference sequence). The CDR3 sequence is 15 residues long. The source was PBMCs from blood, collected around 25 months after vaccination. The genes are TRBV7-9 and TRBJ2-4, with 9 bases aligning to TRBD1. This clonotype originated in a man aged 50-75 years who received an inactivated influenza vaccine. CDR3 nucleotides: TGTGCCAGCAGCGGGGACAGGGCCCATAAAAACATTCAGTACTTC. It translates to CASSGDRAHKNIQYF.